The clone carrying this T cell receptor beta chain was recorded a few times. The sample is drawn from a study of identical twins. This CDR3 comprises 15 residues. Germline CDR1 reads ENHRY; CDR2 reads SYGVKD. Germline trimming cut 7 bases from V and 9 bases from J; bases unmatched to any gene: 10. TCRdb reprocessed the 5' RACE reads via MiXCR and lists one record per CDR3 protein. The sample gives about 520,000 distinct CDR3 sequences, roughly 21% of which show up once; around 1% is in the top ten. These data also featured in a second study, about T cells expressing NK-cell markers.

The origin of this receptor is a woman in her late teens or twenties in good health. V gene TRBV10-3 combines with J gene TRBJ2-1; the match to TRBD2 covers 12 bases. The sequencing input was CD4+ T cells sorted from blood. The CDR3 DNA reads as TGTGCCATCAAGCCTCTAGCGGGAGGGGATGGTGAGCAGTTCTTC. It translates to CAIKPLAGGDGEQFF.